The 27 T cell receptor beta chains listed next were all sequenced from one sample in a study of blood T cell repertoires in COVID-19. Sequenced by immunoSEQ multiplex PCR; TCRdb stores in-frame clones only, minus some. The sample records some 220,000 clones, approximately 87% being singletons. Sequenced material: PBMCs or T cells enriched from blood (not recorded which). These receptors originate from a woman aged 45-59 years in a cohort exposed to, infected with or recovered from COVID-19 (not recorded which).

The chain combines TRBV7-2 with TRBJ1-6; 9 bases agree with TRBD1. The length of the CDR3 is 16 residues. The germline CDR1 and CDR2 sequences are SGHTA and FQGNSA. Trimming removed 1 base from V and 8 bases from J; junction bases left unmatched: 6. CDR3 residues: CASSLVGGQGDSPLHF. As DNA, the CDR3 is TGTGCCAGCAGCTTAGTGGGGGGACAGGGTGATTCACCCCTCCACTTT.

The chain is built from TRBV28 and TRBJ2-5; D might be TRBD2 (7 bases). This CDR3 is 16 amino acids long. V was pared by 5 bases and J by 2 bases, with 18 bases between. From germline, CDR1 is MDHEN and CDR2 SYDVKM. For the CDR3, the DNA is TGTGCCAGCAGTCTTGCGGGGGCCCGCCCGCAAGAGACCCAGTACTTC. Translation gives CASSLAGARPQETQYF.

The chain recombines TRBV5-1 with TRBJ1-2; perhaps TRBD1 as D (5 bases). CDR3 length: 14 amino acids. Trimming took off 4 bases at V and 5 bases at J, with 15 bases between the two ends. Germline CDR1 SGHRS, CDR2 YFSETQ. CDR3 coding DNA: TGCGCCAGCAGCCCACGGCGGGGGGGATATGGCTACACCTTC. Translation gives CASSPRRGGYGYTF.

This clone appeared a few times. This chain uses TRBV9 with TRBJ2-2; 7 nucleotides agree with TRBD1. J lost 1 base, V lost 4 bases, and 4 bases had no gene match. Germline-derived CDR1 and CDR2 are SGDLS and YYNGEE. The CDR3 is 15 residues long. This CDR3 reads CASSPGQLNTGELFF. The CDR3 DNA is TGTGCCAGCAGCCCGGGACAGCTGAACACCGGGGAGCTGTTTTTT.

The chain recombines TRBV7-9 with TRBJ2-5; D gene unclear. Deletions cut 8 bases from V and 6 bases from J, with 10 bases between. Per the germline V gene, CDR1 is SEHNR and CDR2 is FQNEAQ (reference sequence). The CDR3 covers 11 residues. The CDR3 DNA reads TGTGCCAGCGAGGCTGGAAAGACCCAGTACTTC. Protein: CASEAGKTQYF. Using reference TRBV7-9 and TRBJ2-5 for the parts outside the CDR3, the full variable domain is DTGVSQNPRHKITKRGQNVTFRCDPISEHNRLYWYRQTLGQGPEFLTYFQNEAQLEKSRLLSDRFSAERPKGSFSTLEIQRTEQGDSAMYLCASEAGKTQYFGPGTRLLVL.

The V and J genes are TRBV5-1 and TRBJ1-4, with 10 positions matching TRBD1. The germline V gene encodes CDR1 SGHRS and CDR2 YFSETQ. This CDR3 spans 13 amino acids. The V gene end was trimmed by 8 bases and the J gene end by 6 bases; junction bases not matched to a gene: 4. The CDR3 nucleotides are TGCGCCAGTACCGGGACAGGGGATGAAAAACTGTTTTTT. Protein: CASTGTGDEKLFF.

For this clone: Its ends do not fully match the called genes, so a read error is possible. The chain is built from TRBV18 and TRBJ2-5; 8 nucleotides align to TRBD2. The germline gives CDR1 KGHSH, CDR2 LQKENI. The CDR3 loop spans 13 amino acids. CDR3 nucleotides: TGTGCCAGCTCATCAAAACCGGGACTAGAATTGAACTTC. Its translation: CASSSKPGLELNF.

The table lists this clone with a count of one. The rearrangement links TRBV7-9 to TRBJ2-5, with 12 bases matching TRBD2. The length of the CDR3 is 17 residues. The ends lost 5 bases at V and 2 bases at J; junction bases unmatched: 9. Germline values: CDR1 SEHNR, CDR2 FQNEAQ (reference sequence). Written as DNA, the CDR3 is TGTGCCAGCAGCGGTACTAGCGGGGGGTTCATACAAGAGACCCAGTACTTC. It yields the protein CASSGTSGGFIQETQYF.

The chain links TRBV19 to TRBJ1-5; unclear D gene. CDR3 size: 14 residues. V lost 4 bases, J lost 6 bases, and 13 bases lay in between. From germline, CDR1 is LNHDA and CDR2 SQIVND (reference sequence). The CDR3 loop is CASSTFDRGQPQHF. DNA of the CDR3: TGTGCCAGTAGTACATTCGATAGAGGTCAGCCCCAGCATTTT.

A remark on this clone: Distinct nucleotide sequences in the sample also encode this CDR3. The chain couples TRBV3-1 (or the pseudogene TRBV3-2) to TRBJ1-2; TRBD1 agrees at 9 bases. Germline-derived CDR1 and CDR2 are LGHDT and YNNKEL (reference sequence). The CDR3 length is 13 residues. Unmatched junction bases numbered 2, after V lost 3 bases and J lost 6 bases. The CDR3 bases are TGTGCCAGCAGCCAGGGGACAGGGAATGGCTACACCTTC. Translated: CASSQGTGNGYTF.

The chain carries TRBV7-9 and TRBJ1-4; TRBD1 matches 10 bases. This CDR3 has 15 amino acids. Germline V gives CDR1 SEHNR, CDR2 FQNEAQ (reference sequence). V gave up 5 bases and J gave up 4 bases; unmatched junction bases: 4. CDR3 residues: CASSLDRGHNEKLFF. CDR3 sequence (DNA): TGTGCCAGCAGCCTCGACAGGGGGCATAATGAAAAACTGTTTTTT.

In this sample, this clone turned up once. The rearrangement uses TRBV5-1 and TRBJ2-4; 7 nucleotides agree with TRBD1. There are 14 residues in the CDR3. V lost 4 bases, J lost 9 bases, and 10 bases stayed unmatched. The germline V gene encodes CDR1 SGHRS and CDR2 YFSETQ. For the CDR3, the DNA is TGCGCCAGCAGCCCTGTAGGGGGCCTTTCCATTCAGTACTTC. This translates into CASSPVGGLSIQYF. Using reference TRBV5-1 and TRBJ2-4 for the parts outside the CDR3, the full variable domain is KAGVTQTPRYLIKTRGQQVTLSCSPISGHRSVSWYQQTPGQGLQFLFEYFSETQRNKGNFPGRFSGRQFSNSRSEMNVSTLELGDSALYLCASSPVGGLSIQYFGAGTRLSVL.

The gene calls are TRBV7-2 and TRBJ1-2, with D possibly being TRBD1 (5 bases). The CDR3 length is 16 residues. Germline CDR1 and CDR2: SGHTA and FQGNSA. V was cut by 5 bases and J by 5 bases, with 21 bases left in between. The CDR3 DNA reads TGTGCCAGCAGCCCCACTGGGGGGGGAAGTGGATATGGCTACACCTTC. Amino acids: CASSPTGGGSGYGYTF.

This clone was observed once. The J gene is TRBJ2-3, the V gene TRBV9; 8 bases are shared with TRBD2. CDR3 size: 12 residues. Losses at the gene ends were 4 bases for V and 5 bases for J; bases not matched to a gene: 0. Germline lookup yields CDR1 SGDLS and CDR2 YYNGEE. The CDR3 protein is CASSLAGDTQYF. CDR3 in DNA: TGTGCCAGCAGCCTAGCGGGAGATACGCAGTATTTT.

CDR3 nucleotide sequence: TGCGCCAGCAGTCAGCCCGGGACAGGTCCTGACTATGGCTACACCTTC. It translates to CASSQPGTGPDYGYTF. The J gene is TRBJ1-2, the V gene TRBV23-1; TRBD1 aligns across 8 bases. TRBV23-1 is flagged as an ORF with uncertain function. The CDR3 has 16 amino acids. The V and J ends lost 3 bases and 3 bases, in that order; junction bases with no gene match: 9.

The chain uses TRBV9 and TRBJ2-1, with TRBD2 matching 7 bases. Germline-derived CDR1 and CDR2 are SGDLS and YYNGEE. This CDR3 comprises 16 residues. The ends lost 0 bases at V and 0 bases at J; junction bases unmatched: 3. The CDR3, as DNA: TGTGCCAGCAGCGTAGTAGGCGGGGGCTCCTACAATGAGCAGTTCTTC. It is translated as CASSVVGGGSYNEQFF.

The rearrangement uses TRBV7-6 and TRBJ2-7; 8 positions match TRBD1. Germline CDR1 reads SGHVS; CDR2 reads FNYEAQ. The CDR3 contains 15 residues. V lost 5 bases to trimming and J lost 0 bases; unmatched junction nucleotides: 6. The chain's CDR3 is CASSSPGQASYEQYF. In nucleotides, the CDR3 is TGTGCCAGCAGCAGCCCGGGACAGGCCTCCTACGAGCAGTACTTC.

The table lists this clone with a count of one. The chain carries TRBV6-1 and TRBJ2-7; possibly TRBD2 for D (5 bases). V was trimmed by 0 bases and J by 3 bases, leaving 12 bases between them. In germline, CDR1 is MNHNS, CDR2 SASEGT. CDR3 length: 15 amino acids. The CDR3 DNA is TGTGCCAGCAGTGAAGCGGACTCCCAGTTCTACGAGCAGTACTTC. The encoded protein is CASSEADSQFYEQYF.

The rearrangement uses TRBV27 and TRBJ1-6; D ambiguous. Looked up from germline, CDR1 is MNHEY and CDR2 is SMNVEV (reference sequence). V was trimmed by 0 bases and J by 6 bases, leaving 9 bases between them. The CDR3 has 15 amino acids. The CDR3 DNA reads as TGTGCCAGCAGTTTATCTCGCCCGGGTAATTCACCCCTCCACTTT. It yields the protein CASSLSRPGNSPLHF.

The V and J genes are TRBV6-2 or TRBV6-3 and TRBJ1-6; D perhaps matches TRBD1 (5 bases). The CDR3 sequence is 16 residues long. Germline CDR1 reads MNHEY; CDR2 reads SVGEGT. V was cut by 1 base and J by 9 bases, with 16 bases left in between. The CDR3 DNA sequence: TGTGCCAGCAGTTACTGGGGGGAGGCCCCATTTTCACCCCTCCACTTT. It specifies CASSYWGEAPFSPLHF.

CDR3 DNA sequence: TGCGCCAGCAGCCGGACAGGGGGAGATCAGCCCCAGCATTTT. Amino acids: CASSRTGGDQPQHF. The V and J genes are TRBV4-1 and TRBJ1-5, with 10 positions matching TRBD1. Looked up from germline, CDR1 is MGHRA and CDR2 is YSYEKL. Trimming removed 4 bases from V and 5 bases from J; junction bases left unmatched: 2. This CDR3 contains 14 residues.

The genes are TRBV5-4 and TRBJ1-6; D uncertain. V was clipped by 5 bases and J by 4 bases, with 10 bases between them. The CDR3 contains 14 residues. CDR1 is SGHNT and CDR2 is YYREEE in the germline V gene (reference sequence). Written as DNA, the CDR3 is TGTGCCAGCAGATTTGACTCTTATAATTCACCCCTCCACTTT. This gives the protein CASRFDSYNSPLHF. The full variable domain, rest sourced from reference TRBV5-4 and TRBJ1-6, is ETGVTQSPTHLIKTRGQQVTLRCSSQSGHNTVSWYQQALGQGPQFIFQYYREEENGRGNFPPRFSGLQFPNYSSELNVNALELDDSALYLCASRFDSYNSPLHFGNGTRLTVT.

The chain links TRBV6-6 to TRBJ2-7, with 8 bases aligning to TRBD1. CDR1 and CDR2 from the germline V gene are MNHNY and SVGAGI (reference sequence). V trimming: 6 bases; J trimming: 0 bases; junction bases outside the gene matches: 7. CDR3 size: 15 residues. CDR3 coding DNA: TGTGCCAGCAGGAGAAACAGGGGGTGCTCCTACGAGCAGTACTTC. This codes for CASRRNRGCSYEQYF.

This clone was detected a few times. The same CDR3 also results from other DNA sequences found in this sample. V usage is TRBV19 and J usage is TRBJ1-5; 8 bases map to TRBD1. V shed 5 bases, J shed 4 bases, and the junction held 4 bases outside the gene matches. The CDR3 contains 14 residues. CDR1 LNHDA and CDR2 SQIVND come from the germline V gene (reference sequence). The CDR3 nucleotides read TGTGCCAGTAGTCCTGACAGGGGAAATCAGCCCCAGCATTTT. Translated: CASSPDRGNQPQHF.

The chain carries TRBV19 and TRBJ1-6, with a weak D call TRBD1 (6 bases). Looked up from germline, CDR1 is LNHDA and CDR2 is SQIVND (reference sequence). Trimming left V 1 base short and J 11 bases short, with 9 bases between. The CDR3 runs to 13 residues. For the CDR3, the DNA is TGTGCCAGTAGTATAGGACAGGATCCACCCCTCCACTTT. Translated, it gives CASSIGQDPPLHF.

The chain joins TRBV7-3 to TRBJ2-1; 8 bases agree with TRBD2. Germline values: CDR1 SGHTA, CDR2 FQGTGA. The V segment lost 5 bases and the J segment 3 bases; nucleotides outside the gene matches: 9. The CDR3 covers 16 residues. The CDR3 here is CASSPFSSGDYNEQFF. In nucleotides, the CDR3 is TGTGCCAGCAGCCCCTTTAGTAGCGGGGACTACAATGAGCAGTTCTTC.

The V call is TRBV28, the J call TRBJ2-4, with D perhaps matching TRBD1 (5 bases). The V gene's germline CDR1 is MDHEN and CDR2 SYDVKM. The V and J ends lost 3 bases and 0 bases respectively, with 15 bases between them. The CDR3 is 17 residues long. CDR3 sequence reads: CASSLYRQTLAKNIQYF. CDR3 in DNA: TGTGCCAGCAGTTTGTATCGACAGACCCTAGCCAAAAACATTCAGTACTTC.